This entry is about one T cell receptor beta chain. Antigen: not known. The sample belongs to a study of T cell responses to AZD1222 COVID-19 vaccine. At the level of the study: Investigators merged groups given second doses at roughly 4 or roughly 12 weeks.

V shed 1 base and J shed 10 bases, with 8 bases lying between them. The CDR3 covers 11 residues. CDR1 is GTSNPN, CDR2 SVGIG, per germline (reference sequence). General study findings and limits: Two AZD1222 doses significantly raised spike-specific TCR breadth and depth over controls.

Clones were sequenced by immunoSEQ multiplex PCR, and TCRdb holds only the in-frame ones, with some missing. The sample lists approximately 90,000 clones, roughly 87% occurring once. The rearrangement uses TRBV30 and TRBJ2-1; the D is unclear. The sample was peripheral blood, taken on day 0 of AZD1222 vaccination. This clonotype was obtained from an adult in good health. The CDR3 protein is CAWSAPSEQFF. The CDR3 bases are TGTGCCTGGAGTGCTCCCTCCGAGCAGTTCTTC.